The source of this TCR beta chain is a study of pediatric ulcerative colitis. This clone showed up just a few times. CDR1 is MNHEY, CDR2 SVGAGI, per germline. This CDR3 has 12 residues. V lost 7 bases, J lost 7 bases, and 13 bases lay in between. The protocol was immunoSEQ multiplex PCR, while the TCRdb copy is restricted to in-frame clones and leaves out a portion. The table shows about 60,000 clones, with 87% occurring only once. The clonotype originates from a boy aged 10-17 years who was a control in a study of pediatric ulcerative colitis. Sequencing was carried out using blood. The chain uses TRBV6-5 and TRBJ1-2; unclear D gene. CDR3 sequence reads: CASNRMGGGYTF. DNA of the CDR3: TGTGCCAGCAATCGGATGGGAGGTGGCTACACCTTC.